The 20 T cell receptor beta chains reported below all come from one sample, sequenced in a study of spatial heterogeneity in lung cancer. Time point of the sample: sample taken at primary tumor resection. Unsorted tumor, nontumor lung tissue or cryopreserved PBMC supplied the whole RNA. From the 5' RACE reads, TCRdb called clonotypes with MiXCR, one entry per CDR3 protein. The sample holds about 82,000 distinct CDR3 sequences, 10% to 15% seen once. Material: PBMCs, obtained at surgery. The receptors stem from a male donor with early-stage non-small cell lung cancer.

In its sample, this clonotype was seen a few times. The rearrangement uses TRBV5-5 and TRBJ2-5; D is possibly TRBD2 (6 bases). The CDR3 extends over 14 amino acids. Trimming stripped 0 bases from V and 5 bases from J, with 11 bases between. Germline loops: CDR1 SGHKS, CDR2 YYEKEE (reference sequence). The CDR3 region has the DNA TGTGCCAGCAGCTTGGCCCGGGGGATCGAGACCCAGTACTTC. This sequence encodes CASSLARGIETQYF. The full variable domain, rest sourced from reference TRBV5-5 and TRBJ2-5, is DAGVTQSPTHLIKTRGQQVTLRCSPISGHKSVSWYQQVLGQGPQFIFQYYEKEERGRGNFPDRFSARQFPNYSSELNVNALLLGDSALYLCASSLARGIETQYFGPGTRLLVL.

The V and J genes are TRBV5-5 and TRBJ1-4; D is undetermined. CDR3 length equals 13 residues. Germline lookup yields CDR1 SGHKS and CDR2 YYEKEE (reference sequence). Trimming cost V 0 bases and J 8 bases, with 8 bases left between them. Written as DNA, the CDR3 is TGTGCCAGCAGCTTGGACCCGGAGGAAAAACTGTTTTTT. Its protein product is CASSLDPEEKLFF.

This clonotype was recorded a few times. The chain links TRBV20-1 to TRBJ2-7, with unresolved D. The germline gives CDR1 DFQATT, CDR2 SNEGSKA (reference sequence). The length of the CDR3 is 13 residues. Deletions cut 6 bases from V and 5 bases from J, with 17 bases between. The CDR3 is CSASGRWRDEQYF. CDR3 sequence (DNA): TGCAGTGCGTCTGGACGGTGGAGAGACGAGCAGTACTTC.

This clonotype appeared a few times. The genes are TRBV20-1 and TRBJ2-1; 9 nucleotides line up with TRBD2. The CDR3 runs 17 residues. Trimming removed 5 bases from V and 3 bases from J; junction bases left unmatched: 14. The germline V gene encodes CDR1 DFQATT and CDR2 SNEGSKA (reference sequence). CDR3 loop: CSAPLGGSGRNYNEQFF. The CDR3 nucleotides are TGCAGTGCTCCCCTGGGAGGCAGCGGGAGGAACTACAATGAGCAGTTCTTC.

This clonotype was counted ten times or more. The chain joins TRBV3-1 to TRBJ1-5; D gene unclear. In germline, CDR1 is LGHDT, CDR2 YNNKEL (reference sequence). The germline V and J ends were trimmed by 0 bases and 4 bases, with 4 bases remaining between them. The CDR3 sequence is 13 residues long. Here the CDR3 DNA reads TGTGCCAGCAGCCAAGATCGGAATCAGCCCCAGCATTTT. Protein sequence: CASSQDRNQPQHF.

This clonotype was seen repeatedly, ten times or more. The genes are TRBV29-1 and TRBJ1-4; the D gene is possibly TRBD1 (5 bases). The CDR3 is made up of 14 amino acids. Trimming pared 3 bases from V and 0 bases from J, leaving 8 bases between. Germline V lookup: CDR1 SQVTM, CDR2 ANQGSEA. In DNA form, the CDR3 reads TGCAGCGTTGAGCAACAGGCAACTAATGAAAAACTGTTTTTT. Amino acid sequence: CSVEQQATNEKLFF. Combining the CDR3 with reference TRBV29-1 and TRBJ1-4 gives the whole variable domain SAVISQKPSRDICQRGTSLTIQCQVDSQVTMMFWYRQQPGQSLTLIATANQGSEATYESGFVIDKFPISRPNLTFSTLTVSNMSPEDSSIYLCSVEQQATNEKLFFGSGTQLSVL.

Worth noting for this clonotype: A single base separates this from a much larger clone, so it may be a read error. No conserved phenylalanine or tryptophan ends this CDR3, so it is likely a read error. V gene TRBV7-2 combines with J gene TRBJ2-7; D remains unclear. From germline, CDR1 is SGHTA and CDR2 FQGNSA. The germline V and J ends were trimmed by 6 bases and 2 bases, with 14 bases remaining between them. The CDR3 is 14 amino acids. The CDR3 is CASRSRQATYEQYY. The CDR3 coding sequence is TGTGCCAGCAGATCGAGGCAGGCTACCTACGAGCAGTACTAC.

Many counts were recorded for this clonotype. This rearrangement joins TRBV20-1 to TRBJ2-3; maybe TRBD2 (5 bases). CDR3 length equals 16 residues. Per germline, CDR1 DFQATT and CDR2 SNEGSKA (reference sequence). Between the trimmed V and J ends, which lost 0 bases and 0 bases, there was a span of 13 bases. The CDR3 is CSARDAAGPSTDTQYF. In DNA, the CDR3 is TGCAGTGCTAGAGATGCCGCGGGCCCGAGCACAGATACGCAGTATTTT.

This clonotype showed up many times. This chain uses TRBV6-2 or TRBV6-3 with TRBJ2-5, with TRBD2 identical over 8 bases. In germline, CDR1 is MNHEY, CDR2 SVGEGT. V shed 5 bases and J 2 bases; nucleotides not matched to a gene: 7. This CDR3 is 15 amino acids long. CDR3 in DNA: TGTGCCAGCAGTCCTCACGGGAGGGAACAAGAGACCCAGTACTTC. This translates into CASSPHGREQETQYF.

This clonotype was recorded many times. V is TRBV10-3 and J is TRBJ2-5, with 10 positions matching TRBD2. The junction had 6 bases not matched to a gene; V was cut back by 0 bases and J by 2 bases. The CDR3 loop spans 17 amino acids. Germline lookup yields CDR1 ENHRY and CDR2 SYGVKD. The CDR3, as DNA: TGTGCCATCAGTGAGTCAGCTAGCGGGGGACCGCAAGAGACCCAGTACTTC. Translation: CAISESASGGPQETQYF.

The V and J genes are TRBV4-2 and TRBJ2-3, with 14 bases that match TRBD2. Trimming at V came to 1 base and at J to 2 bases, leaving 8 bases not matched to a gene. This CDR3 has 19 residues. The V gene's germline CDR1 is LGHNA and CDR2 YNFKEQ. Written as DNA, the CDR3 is TGTGCCAGCAGCCAAGGTCGACTAGCGGGAGGGATCCCCACAGATACGCAGTATTTT. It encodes CASSQGRLAGGIPTDTQYF.

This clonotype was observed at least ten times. The CDR3 DNA follows: TGCAGCGTTCTTCGGGGACATACGACTACTTCTGAAGCTTTCTTT. It yields the protein CSVLRGHTTTSEAFF. The V and J genes are TRBV29-1 and TRBJ1-1; D may be TRBD1 (6 bases). The germline CDR1 and CDR2 sequences are SQVTM and ANQGSEA. The V gene lost 5 bases and the J gene lost 6 bases, with 22 bases spanning the gap. The CDR3 runs to 15 residues.

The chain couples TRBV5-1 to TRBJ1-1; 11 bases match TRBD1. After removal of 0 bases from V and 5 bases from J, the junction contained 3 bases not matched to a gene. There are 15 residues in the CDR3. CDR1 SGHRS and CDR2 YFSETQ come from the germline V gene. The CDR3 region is CASSLEDRGQTEAFF. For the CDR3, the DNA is TGCGCCAGCAGCTTGGAGGACAGGGGGCAAACTGAAGCTTTCTTT.

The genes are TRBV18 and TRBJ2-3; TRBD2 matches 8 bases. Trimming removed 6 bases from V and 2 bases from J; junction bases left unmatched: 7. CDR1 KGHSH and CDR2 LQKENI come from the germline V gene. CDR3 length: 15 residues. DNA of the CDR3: TGTGCCAGCTCCGGGGAGCGGGAGACCACAGATACGCAGTATTTT. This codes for CASSGERETTDTQYF.

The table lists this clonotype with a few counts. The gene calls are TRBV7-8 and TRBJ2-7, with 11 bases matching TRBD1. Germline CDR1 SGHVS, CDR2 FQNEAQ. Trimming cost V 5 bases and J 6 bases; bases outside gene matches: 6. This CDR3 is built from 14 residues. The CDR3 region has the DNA TGTGCCAGCAGCCCGGGACAGGGGGTAGGCGAGCAGTACTTC. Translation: CASSPGQGVGEQYF.

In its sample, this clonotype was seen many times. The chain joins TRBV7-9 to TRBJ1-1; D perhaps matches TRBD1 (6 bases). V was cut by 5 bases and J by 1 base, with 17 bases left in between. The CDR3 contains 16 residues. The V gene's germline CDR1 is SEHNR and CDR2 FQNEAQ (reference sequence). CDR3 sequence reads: CASSAPLRGPNTEAFF. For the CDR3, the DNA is TGTGCCAGCAGCGCCCCTCTCAGGGGCCCGAACACTGAAGCTTTCTTT.

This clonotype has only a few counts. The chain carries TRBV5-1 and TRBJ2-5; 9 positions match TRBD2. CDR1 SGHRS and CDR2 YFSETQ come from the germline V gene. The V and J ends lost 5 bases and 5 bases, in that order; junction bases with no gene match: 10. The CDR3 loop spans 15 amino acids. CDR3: CASSSTSGPRETQYF. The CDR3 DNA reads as TGCGCCAGCAGTTCAACTAGCGGGCCACGGGAGACCCAGTACTTC.

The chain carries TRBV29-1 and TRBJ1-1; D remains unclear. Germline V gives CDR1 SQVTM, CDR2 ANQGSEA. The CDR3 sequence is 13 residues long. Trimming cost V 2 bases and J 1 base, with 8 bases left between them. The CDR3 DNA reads TGCAGCGTTGAAACCTCGGGGAACACTGAAGCTTTCTTT. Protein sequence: CSVETSGNTEAFF.

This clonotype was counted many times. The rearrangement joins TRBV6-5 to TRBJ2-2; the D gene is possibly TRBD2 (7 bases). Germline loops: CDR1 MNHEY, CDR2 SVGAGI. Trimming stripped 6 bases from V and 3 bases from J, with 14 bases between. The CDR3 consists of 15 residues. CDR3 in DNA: TGTGCCAGCAGCCAAGGAGGGGGGGACACCGGGGAGCTGTTTTTT. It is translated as CASSQGGGDTGELFF.

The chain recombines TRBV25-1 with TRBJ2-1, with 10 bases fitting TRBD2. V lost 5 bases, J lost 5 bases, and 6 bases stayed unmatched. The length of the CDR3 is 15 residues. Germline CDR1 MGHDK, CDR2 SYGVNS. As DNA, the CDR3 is TGTGCCAGCAGTCCGAGGACTAGCGGTAACAATGAGCAGTTCTTC. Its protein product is CASSPRTSGNNEQFF.